What follows are 18 T cell receptor beta chains derived from one specimen sequenced in a study of blood T cells in healthy people across ages. It was with a sample-barcoded 5' primer and a J-beta primer mix that a second PCR of about 6 to 12 cycles was run. TCRdb processed the 5' RACE reads anew with MiXCR; each CDR3 protein has one entry. The data contain 800,000 or so distinct CDR3 sequences, 62% of them seen just once; the ten biggest clones take up 28%. Sequencing was done on a sample of blood. The receptors shown here come from a man between 25 and 39 years old in good health.

This chain uses TRBV5-5 with TRBJ1-4, with D unclear. The CDR3 is 15 residues long. Per the germline V gene, CDR1 is SGHKS and CDR2 is YYEKEE (reference sequence). Trimming removed 0 bases from V and 7 bases from J, with 13 bases in between. The CDR3 bases are TGTGCCAGCAGCTTGGACGTAGCGGATCTTGAAAAACTGTTTTTT. Translated: CASSLDVADLEKLFF.

V gene TRBV7-9 combines with J gene TRBJ2-1; D ambiguous. The DNA matches TRBJ2-7 better at its end, which makes the J call doubtful. The CDR3 consists of 12 residues. Germline lookup yields CDR1 SEHNR and CDR2 FQNEAQ (reference sequence). The CDR3 region is CASSPSYNEQYF. For the CDR3, the DNA is TGTGCCAGCAGCCCCTCGTACAATGAGCAGTACTTC.

This clonotype was seen ten or more times. V and J are TRBV29-1 and TRBJ1-5; TRBD1 might be the D (5 bases). This CDR3 is 13 amino acids long. Germline V lookup: CDR1 SQVTM, CDR2 ANQGSEA. V dropped 0 bases and J dropped 7 bases, with 10 bases sitting between them. The CDR3 loop is CSVEDQAGQPQHF. CDR3 in DNA: TGCAGCGTTGAAGATCAGGCAGGGCAGCCCCAGCATTTT.

This clonotype has a single count. This rearrangement joins TRBV15 to TRBJ1-2, with a possible D match to TRBD1 (6 bases). Germline V gene lookup returns CDR1 LNHNV and CDR2 YYDKDF (reference sequence). Trimming stripped 1 base from V and 4 bases from J, with 19 bases between. This CDR3 has 17 amino acids. The CDR3 loop reads CATSRGWGGPSSYGYTF. Written as DNA, the CDR3 is TGTGCCACCAGCAGAGGATGGGGGGGCCCGTCCTCCTATGGCTACACCTTC. Full variable domain (outside the CDR3, taken from reference TRBV15 and TRBJ1-2): DAMVIQNPRYQVTQFGKPVTLSCSQTLNHNVMYWYQQKSSQAPKLLFHYYDKDFNNEADTPDNFQSRRPNTSFCFLDIRSPGLGDTAMYLCATSRGWGGPSSYGYTFGSGTRLTVV.

CDR3: CASSLAGGATDTQYF. The CDR3 DNA reads TGTGCCAGCAGCTTAGCGGGAGGGGCCACAGATACGCAGTATTTT. This chain links TRBV7-8 with TRBJ2-3; 7 nucleotides match TRBD2. Germline CDR1 reads SGHVS; CDR2 reads FQNEAQ. This CDR3 contains 15 residues. V was clipped by 0 bases and J by 2 bases; unmatched bases: 2.

This chain uses TRBV7-2 with TRBJ2-1; D not resolved. Trimming removed 5 bases from V and 8 bases from J, with 10 bases in between. The CDR3 spans 12 residues. Germline assignment: CDR1 SGHTA and CDR2 FQGNSA. In nucleotides, the CDR3 is TGTGCCAGCAGCGAACTGGTCCATGAGCAGTTCTTC. As protein: CASSELVHEQFF.

This clonotype is a singleton in its sample. The chain couples TRBV5-5 to TRBJ2-1; TRBD2 is a possible D gene (5 bases). Trimming stripped 3 bases from V and 0 bases from J, with 13 bases between. The CDR3 totals 16 residues. Germline-derived CDR1 and CDR2 are SGHKS and YYEKEE (reference sequence). The CDR3 region has the DNA TGTGCCAGCAGCTGGGCGGGCGCCAGCTCCTACAATGAGCAGTTCTTC. Its translation: CASSWAGASSYNEQFF.

This clonotype was recorded only once. This chain connects TRBV28 to TRBJ2-5; D remains ambiguous. V was trimmed by 5 bases and J by 4 bases, leaving 14 bases between them. CDR1 and CDR2 from the germline V gene are MDHEN and SYDVKM. The CDR3 runs to 14 residues. The CDR3 reads CASSPPRWGETQYF. As DNA, the CDR3 is TGTGCCAGCAGTCCCCCTCGGTGGGGAGAGACCCAGTACTTC.

This clonotype was counted many times. The rearrangement joins TRBV25-1 to TRBJ2-7; the D is unclear. Germline V gives CDR1 MGHDK, CDR2 SYGVNS. This CDR3 contains 11 residues. V lost 4 bases and J lost 3, with 4 bases in between. The CDR3 DNA reads TGTGCCAGCAGTGCGTACTACGAGCAGTACTTC. It encodes CASSAYYEQYF.

V gene TRBV7-4 combines with J gene TRBJ2-7, with TRBD2 matching 7 bases. The germline V gene has CDR1 SGHVT and CDR2 SQSDAQ. The length of the CDR3 is 14 residues. V lost 6 bases, J lost 0 bases, and 5 bases stayed unmatched. The CDR3 loop reads CASRRGSSSYEQYF. CDR3 sequence (DNA): TGTGCCAGCAGGCGGGGGTCGAGCTCCTACGAGCAGTACTTC.

This clonotype was counted between two and nine times. The chain joins TRBV6-6 to TRBJ2-7, with TRBD1 matching 8 bases. This CDR3 contains 14 residues. Trimming took 4 bases from V and 4 from J; bases not matched to a gene: 6. CDR1 MNHNY and CDR2 SVGAGI come from the germline V gene (reference sequence). The CDR3 loop is CASSFPGGSYEQYF. The CDR3 region has the DNA TGTGCCAGCAGTTTTCCAGGGGGCTCGTACGAGCAGTACTTC.

V usage is TRBV20-1 and J usage is TRBJ2-7; D not resolved. V gave up 2 bases and J gave up 0 bases, with 11 bases separating them. The CDR3 covers 14 residues. Germline CDR1 is DFQATT and CDR2 is SNEGSKA (reference sequence). CDR3 region: CSARRPESSYEQYF. The CDR3 bases are TGCAGTGCTAGACGCCCGGAAAGCTCCTACGAGCAGTACTTC.

J is TRBJ2-1 and V is TRBV25-1; D unresolved. The CDR3 runs to 13 residues. V was clipped by 1 base and J by 5 bases, with 6 bases between them. Germline V gene data show CDR1 as MGHDK and CDR2 as SYGVNS. CDR3 sequence reads: CASSEWEDNEQFF. Here the CDR3 DNA reads TGTGCCAGCAGTGAATGGGAAGACAATGAGCAGTTCTTC.

The chain employs TRBV20-1 and TRBJ2-7; 11 nucleotides match TRBD1. V gave up 1 base and J gave up 4 bases; unmatched junction bases: 9. CDR3 length: 16 residues. Germline lookup yields CDR1 DFQATT and CDR2 SNEGSKA (reference sequence). Here the CDR3 reads CSARGDGGDRGYEQYF. CDR3 in DNA: TGCAGTGCTAGAGGCGATGGGGGGGACAGGGGGTACGAGCAGTACTTC.

As concerns this clonotype: Being one base from a much bigger clone, this may be a read error. The chain links TRBV6-1 to TRBJ2-5; D is ambiguous. This CDR3 is built from 12 residues. Trimming shortened V by 2 bases and J by 2 bases, and 3 bases separated the two germline ends. Looked up from germline, CDR1 is MNHNS and CDR2 is SASEGT. The CDR3 DNA reads TGTGCCAGCAGTGAACAGCAAGAGACCCAGTACTTC. Its protein is CASSEQQETQYF.

The chain is built from TRBV20-1 and TRBJ1-1; D unclear. The V end was cut by 4 bases, the J end by 7 bases, with 19 bases between. CDR1 and CDR2 from the germline V gene are DFQATT and SNEGSKA (reference sequence). The CDR3 spans 14 residues. This CDR3 is CSATSHQVGGEAFF. CDR3 bases: TGCAGTGCTACCTCCCATCAAGTGGGTGGTGAAGCTTTCTTT.

The chain links TRBV4-2 to TRBJ2-7; D may be TRBD1 or TRBD2 (5 bases each). V was trimmed by 0 bases and J by 5 bases, leaving 17 bases between them. From germline, CDR1 is LGHNA and CDR2 YNFKEQ. The CDR3 loop spans 16 amino acids. The CDR3 DNA sequence: TGTGCCAGCAGCCAAGATGTGAGGGGTAATCGGGACGAGCAGTACTTC. It yields the protein CASSQDVRGNRDEQYF.

Points on this clonotype: One end of the junction does not line up with germline, which may come from a read error. The chain links TRBV7-9 to TRBJ1-2, with D possibly being TRBD1 (5 bases). Germline V gene lookup returns CDR1 SEHNR and CDR2 FQNEAQ (reference sequence). The CDR3 contains 17 residues. The CDR3 coding sequence is TGTGCCAGCACCTTAAGGTACTTCCGCCAGGGCAATTATGGCTACACCTTC. It specifies CASTLRYFRQGNYGYTF.